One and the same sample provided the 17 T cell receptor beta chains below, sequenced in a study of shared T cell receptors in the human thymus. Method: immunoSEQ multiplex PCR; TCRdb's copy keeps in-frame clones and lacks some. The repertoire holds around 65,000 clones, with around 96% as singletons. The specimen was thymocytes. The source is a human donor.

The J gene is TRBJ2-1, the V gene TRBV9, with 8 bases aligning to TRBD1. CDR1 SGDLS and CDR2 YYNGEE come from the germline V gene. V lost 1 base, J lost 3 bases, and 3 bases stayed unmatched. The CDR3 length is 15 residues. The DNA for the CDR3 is TGTGCCAGCAGCGTAAAGGGACAGGTCTACAATGAGCAGTTCTTC. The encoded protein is CASSVKGQVYNEQFF.

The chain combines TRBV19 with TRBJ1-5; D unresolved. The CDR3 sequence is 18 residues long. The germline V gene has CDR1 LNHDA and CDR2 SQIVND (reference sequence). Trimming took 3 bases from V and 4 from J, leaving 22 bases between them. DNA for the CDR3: TGTGCCAGTAGTATTGGGATGGAGGGTTGGGTTGGGAATCAGCCCCAGCATTTT. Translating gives CASSIGMEGWVGNQPQHF.

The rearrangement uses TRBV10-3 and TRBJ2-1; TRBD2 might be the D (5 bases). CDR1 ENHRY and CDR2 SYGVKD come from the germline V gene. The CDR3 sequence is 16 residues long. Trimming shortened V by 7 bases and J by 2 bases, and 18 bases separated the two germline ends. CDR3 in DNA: TGTGCCATCACCCCGGAGGACTTCGCCCCCTACAATGAGCAGTTCTTC. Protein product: CAITPEDFAPYNEQFF.

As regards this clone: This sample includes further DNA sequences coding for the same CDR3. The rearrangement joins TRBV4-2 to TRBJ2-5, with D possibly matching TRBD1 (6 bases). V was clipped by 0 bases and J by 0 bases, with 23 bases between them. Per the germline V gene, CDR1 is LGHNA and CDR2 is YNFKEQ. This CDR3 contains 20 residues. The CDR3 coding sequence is TGTGCCAGCAGCCAAGATCAGGGGTCCAACTTTAGCGTACACCAAGAGACCCAGTACTTC. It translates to CASSQDQGSNFSVHQETQYF.

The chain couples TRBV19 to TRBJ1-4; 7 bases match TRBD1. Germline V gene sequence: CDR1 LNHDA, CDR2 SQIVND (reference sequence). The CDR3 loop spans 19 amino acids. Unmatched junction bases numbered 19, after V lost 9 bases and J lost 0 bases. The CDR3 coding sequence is TGTGCCAGCCACCAACCGGGACAGCAGAAGGAAGCAACTAATGAAAAACTGTTTTTT. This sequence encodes CASHQPGQQKEATNEKLFF.

CDR3 sequence: CASSGGPVLGYTF. The CDR3 nucleotides read TGTGCCAGCAGCGGGGGGCCGGTCCTCGGCTACACCTTC. J is TRBJ1-2 and V is TRBV5-4; D is possibly TRBD1 (6 bases). The V end lost 4 bases, the J end lost 8 bases, and 15 bases lay between the germline ends. Per the germline V gene, CDR1 is SGHNT and CDR2 is YYREEE (reference sequence). This CDR3 region has 13 residues.

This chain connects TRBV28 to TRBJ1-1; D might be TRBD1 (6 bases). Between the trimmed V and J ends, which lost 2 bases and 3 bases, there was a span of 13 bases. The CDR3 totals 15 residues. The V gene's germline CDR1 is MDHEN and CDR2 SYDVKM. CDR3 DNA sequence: TGTGCCAGCAGTTTAAAGGACAGTATGGACACTGAAGCTTTCTTT. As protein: CASSLKDSMDTEAFF.

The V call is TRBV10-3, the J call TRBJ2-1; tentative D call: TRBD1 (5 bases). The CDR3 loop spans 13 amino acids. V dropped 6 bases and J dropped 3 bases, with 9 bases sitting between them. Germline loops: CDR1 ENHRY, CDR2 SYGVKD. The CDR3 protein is CAIRPDSYNEQFF. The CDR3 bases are TGTGCCATCAGACCCGACAGCTACAATGAGCAGTTCTTC.

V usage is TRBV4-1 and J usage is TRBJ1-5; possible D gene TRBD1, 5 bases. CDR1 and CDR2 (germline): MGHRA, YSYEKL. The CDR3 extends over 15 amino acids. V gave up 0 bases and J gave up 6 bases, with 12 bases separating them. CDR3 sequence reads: CASSQEVGEGQPQHF. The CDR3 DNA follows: TGCGCCAGCAGCCAAGAAGTAGGGGAAGGTCAGCCCCAGCATTTT.

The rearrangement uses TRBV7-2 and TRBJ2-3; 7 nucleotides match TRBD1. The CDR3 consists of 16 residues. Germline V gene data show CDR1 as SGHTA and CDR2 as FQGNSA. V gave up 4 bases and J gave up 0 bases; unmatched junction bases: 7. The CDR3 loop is CASSSNWTGSTDTQYF. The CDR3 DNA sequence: TGTGCCAGCAGCTCTAATTGGACAGGAAGCACAGATACGCAGTATTTT.

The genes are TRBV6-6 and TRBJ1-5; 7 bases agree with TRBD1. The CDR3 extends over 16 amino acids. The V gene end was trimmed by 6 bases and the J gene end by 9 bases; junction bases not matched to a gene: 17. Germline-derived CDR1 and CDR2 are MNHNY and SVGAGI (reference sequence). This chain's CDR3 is CASSSHRGQAGGPQHF. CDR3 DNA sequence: TGTGCCAGCAGCTCCCATAGGGGGCAGGCGGGAGGGCCCCAGCATTTT.

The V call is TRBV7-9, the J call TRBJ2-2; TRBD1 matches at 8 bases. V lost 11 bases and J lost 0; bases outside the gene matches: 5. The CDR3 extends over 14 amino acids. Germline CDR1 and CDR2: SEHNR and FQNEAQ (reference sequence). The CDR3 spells CAAGDRTNTGELFF. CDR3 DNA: TGTGCCGCAGGGGACAGGACGAACACCGGGGAGCTGTTTTTT.

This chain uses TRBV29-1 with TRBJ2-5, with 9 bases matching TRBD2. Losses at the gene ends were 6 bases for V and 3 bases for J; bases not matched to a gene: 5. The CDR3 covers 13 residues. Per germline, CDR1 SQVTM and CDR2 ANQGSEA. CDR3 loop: CSVGGLAKETQYF. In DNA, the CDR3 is TGCAGCGTAGGGGGACTAGCAAAAGAGACCCAGTACTTC.

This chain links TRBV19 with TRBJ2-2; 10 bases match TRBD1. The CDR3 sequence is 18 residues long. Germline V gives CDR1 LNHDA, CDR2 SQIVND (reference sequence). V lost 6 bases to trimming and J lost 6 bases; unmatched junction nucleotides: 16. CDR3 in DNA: TGTGCCAGTAGGGTCCTCGGGACAGGGGAGGGAGCGTCCGGGGAGCTGTTTTTT. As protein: CASRVLGTGEGASGELFF.

CDR3 sequence (DNA): TGTGCCAGTAGTGAACCAGACAGGATTGAAGCTTTCTTT. It specifies CASSEPDRIEAFF. The V gene is TRBV19, the J gene TRBJ1-1; possibly TRBD1 for D (6 bases). Trimming shortened V by 5 bases and J by 7 bases, and 14 bases separated the two germline ends. This CDR3 has 13 residues. In germline, CDR1 is LNHDA, CDR2 SQIVND (reference sequence).

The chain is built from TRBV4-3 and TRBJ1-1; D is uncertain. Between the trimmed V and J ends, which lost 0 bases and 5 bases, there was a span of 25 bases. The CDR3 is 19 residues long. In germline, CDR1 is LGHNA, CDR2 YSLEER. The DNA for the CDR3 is TGCGCCAGCAGCCAAGATTTGTGGCAGGCAGCCCCACAGAGGACTGAAGCTTTCTTT. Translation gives CASSQDLWQAAPQRTEAFF.

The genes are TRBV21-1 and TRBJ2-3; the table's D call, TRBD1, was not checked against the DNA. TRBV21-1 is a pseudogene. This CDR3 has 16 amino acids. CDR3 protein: CASSKRQGYDTDTQYF. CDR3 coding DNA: TGTGCCAGCAGCAAGAGGCAGGGGTATGACACAGATACGCAGTATTTT.